This TCR beta chain appears in the sequencing data of a study of cytomegalovirus exposure and HLA in healthy donors. The study, taken as a whole, reports: When analyzed later, a missense DCLRE1C variant was found to be linked to TCR beta V- and J-gene trimming.

As for the donors, each was a healthy bone marrow donor. The germline V gene encodes CDR1 WNHNN and CDR2 SYGVQD (reference sequence). The CDR3 consists of 17 residues. With V trimmed by 4 bases and J by 1 base, 9 bases remained unmatched. This clone was picked up one time. The antigen is unknown. The PCR contained 60 Vbeta and 13 Jbeta primers. Here immunoSEQ multiplex PCR was the method, and the copy in TCRdb shows in-frame clones only, minus some. The sample yields roughly 130,000 clones, roughly 87% seen once. V usage is TRBV10-1 and J usage is TRBJ2-2; 7 bases agree with TRBD2. The sequenced sample consisted of PBMCs. The TCR sequence derives from a woman in her thirties or forties in good health and CMV-seronegative. The CDR3 DNA reads TGCGCCAGCAGTGTGTTAGCGGGCGCCATGAACACCGGGGAGCTGTTTTTT. Protein sequence: CASSVLAGAMNTGELFF.